This is a list of T cell receptor beta chains from one sample in a study of T cell responses to AZD1222 COVID-19 vaccine. Sequenced by immunoSEQ multiplex PCR; TCRdb stores in-frame clones only, minus some. The sample contains around 89,000 clones, 70% to 90% of which appear only once. Sequences were derived from peripheral blood, sampled on day 0 of AZD1222 vaccination. Source of these receptors: an adult in good health. Both conserved end residues are part of each CDR3. D genes are given only for firm matches. A clone size is listed for some rows: how often the clone was seen (once, few, many), or a class if it is expanded.

d_gene: TRBD2; v_gene: TRBV19; j_gene: TRBJ2-2; abundance: once; CDR3nt: TGTGCCAGTAGTAAAGGACTAGCGGGGGCGATCGGGGAGCTGTTTTTT; CDR3aa: CASSKGLAGAIGELFF
d_gene: NA; v_gene: TRBV18; j_gene: TRBJ1-2; abundance: NA; CDR3nt: TGTGCCAGCTCACCATCGGGGGAAGCGTATGGCTACACCTTC; CDR3aa: CASSPSGEAYGYTF
d_gene: NA; v_gene: TRBV5-4; j_gene: TRBJ2-1; abundance: NA; CDR3nt: TGTGCCAGCAGCTTGCAACAGACCCACAATGAGCAGTTCTTC; CDR3aa: CASSLQQTHNEQFF
d_gene: TRBD1; v_gene: TRBV6-5; j_gene: TRBJ1-2; abundance: NA; CDR3nt: TGTGCCAGCAGTTATTCCCGGACAGGGGGTGGCTATGGCTACACCTTC; CDR3aa: CASSYSRTGGGYGYTF
d_gene: NA; v_gene: TRBV7-2; j_gene: TRBJ1-2; abundance: NA; CDR3nt: TGTGCCAGCAGCTTCAACCGAGGGAACTATGGCTACACCTTC; CDR3aa: CASSFNRGNYGYTF
d_gene: TRBD1; v_gene: TRBV19; j_gene: TRBJ1-2; abundance: NA; CDR3nt: TGTGCCAGTAGTCCGATGACAGGGGTAGGCTACACCTTC; CDR3aa: CASSPMTGVGYTF
d_gene: TRBD1; v_gene: TRBV5-8; j_gene: TRBJ2-1; abundance: NA; CDR3nt: TGTGCCAGCAGCTTGGCCCACGGGACAGGGTTGTGGAATGAGCAGTTCTTC; CDR3aa: CASSLAHGTGLWNEQFF
d_gene: TRBD1; v_gene: TRBV10-3; j_gene: TRBJ1-1; abundance: NA; CDR3nt: TGTGCCATCAGTGAGAGGCAGGGGGCTGAAGCTTTCTTT; CDR3aa: CAISERQGAEAFF
d_gene: NA; v_gene: TRBV28; j_gene: TRBJ1-2; abundance: NA; CDR3nt: TGTGCCAGCAGTTACAGTCTAAACTATGGCTACACCTTC; CDR3aa: CASSYSLNYGYTF
d_gene: NA; v_gene: TRBV7-2; j_gene: TRBJ1-2; abundance: NA; CDR3nt: TGTGCCAGCAGCTTCCGGGTGGGGCCAAACTATGGCTACACCTTC; CDR3aa: CASSFRVGPNYGYTF
d_gene: NA; v_gene: TRBV6-1; j_gene: TRBJ1-5; abundance: few; CDR3nt: TGTGCCAGCAGTGAAGCGCTTCAGGGCAGCAATCAGCCCCAGCATTTT; CDR3aa: CASSEALQGSNQPQHF
d_gene: NA; v_gene: TRBV10-1; j_gene: TRBJ1-2; abundance: NA; CDR3nt: TGCGCCAGCATGGCGGGGGCTAACTATGGCTACACCTTC; CDR3aa: CASMAGANYGYTF
d_gene: TRBD2; v_gene: TRBV10-3; j_gene: TRBJ2-7; abundance: NA; CDR3nt: TGTGCCATCAGTCTCAATGGACTAGCGGGGGAGCAGTACTTC; CDR3aa: CAISLNGLAGEQYF
d_gene: TRBD1; v_gene: TRBV4-1; j_gene: TRBJ1-5; abundance: NA; CDR3nt: TGCGCCAGCGGGACAGAAGATAGCAATCAGCCCCAGCATTTT; CDR3aa: CASGTEDSNQPQHF
d_gene: NA; v_gene: TRBV5-1; j_gene: TRBJ1-5; abundance: NA; CDR3nt: TGCGCCTCAGCAGGCGGCCCAGTACAGCCCCAGCATTTT; CDR3aa: CASAGGPVQPQHF
d_gene: NA; v_gene: TRBV5-1; j_gene: TRBJ1-1; abundance: once; CDR3nt: TGCGCCAGCAGTCTTGAGGTTGGGACTGAAGCTTTCTTT; CDR3aa: CASSLEVGTEAFF
d_gene: TRBD2; v_gene: TRBV27; j_gene: TRBJ2-7; abundance: NA; CDR3nt: TGTGCCAGCAGTTTGAGCGGGAGTATCTTCTACGAGCAGTACTTC; CDR3aa: CASSLSGSIFYEQYF
d_gene: NA; v_gene: TRBV21-1; j_gene: TRBJ1-1; abundance: NA; CDR3nt: TGTGCCAGCAGACTATCCTCCCGCGGCACTGAAGCTTTCTTT; CDR3aa: CASRLSSRGTEAFF
d_gene: TRBD2; v_gene: TRBV10-2; j_gene: TRBJ2-7; abundance: few; CDR3nt: TGCGCCAGCATGATTGAGCGGGAGCGCTACGAGCAGTACTTC; CDR3aa: CASMIERERYEQYF
d_gene: NA; v_gene: TRBV4-2; j_gene: TRBJ1-6; abundance: NA; CDR3nt: TGTGCCAGCAGCCAAGATCATGGAGTGCGGAGCGGTTCACCCCTCCACTTT; CDR3aa: CASSQDHGVRSGSPLHF
d_gene: TRBD2; v_gene: TRBV10-1; j_gene: TRBJ2-2; abundance: NA; CDR3nt: TGCGCCAGCAGTGACCCGACTAGCGGGAACACCGGGGAGCTGTTTTTT; CDR3aa: CASSDPTSGNTGELFF
d_gene: NA; v_gene: TRBV5-1; j_gene: TRBJ1-2; abundance: NA; CDR3nt: TGCGCCAGCAGCTTGGAAGTGGGACTGGGCGGCTACACCTTC; CDR3aa: CASSLEVGLGGYTF
d_gene: NA; v_gene: TRBV28; j_gene: TRBJ1-5; abundance: NA; CDR3nt: TGTGCCAGCAGTTTCCCGGGGAGGGCCAGCAATCAGCCCCAGCATTTT; CDR3aa: CASSFPGRASNQPQHF
d_gene: TRBD1; v_gene: TRBV2; j_gene: TRBJ1-5; abundance: NA; CDR3nt: TGTGCCAGCAGTCCCGGACAGGGGAGGGCCAATCAGCCCCAGCATTTT; CDR3aa: CASSPGQGRANQPQHF
d_gene: NA; v_gene: TRBV28; j_gene: TRBJ2-2; abundance: NA; CDR3nt: TGTGCCAGCAGTTTATGGGCCGGGGAGCTGTTTTTT; CDR3aa: CASSLWAGELFF
d_gene: TRBD1; v_gene: TRBV6-6; j_gene: TRBJ2-7; abundance: NA; CDR3nt: TGTGCCAGCAGTTACTCTGGGACAGCCTACGAGCAGTACTTC; CDR3aa: CASSYSGTAYEQYF
d_gene: NA; v_gene: TRBV3-1/TRBV3-2; j_gene: TRBJ2-1; abundance: NA; CDR3nt: TGTGCCAGCAGCCCTACTAGGGCCTCCTACAATGAGCAGTTCTTC; CDR3aa: CASSPTRASYNEQFF
d_gene: NA; v_gene: TRBV9; j_gene: TRBJ2-2; abundance: NA; CDR3nt: TGTGCCAGCAGCGTACGGAGCACAGACACCGGGGAGCTGTTTTTT; CDR3aa: CASSVRSTDTGELFF
d_gene: TRBD2; v_gene: TRBV5-5; j_gene: TRBJ2-7; abundance: NA; CDR3nt: TGTGCCAGCAGCTTGGCCCCTAGCGGACAATACGAGCAGTACTTC; CDR3aa: CASSLAPSGQYEQYF
d_gene: NA; v_gene: TRBV28; j_gene: TRBJ1-4; abundance: NA; CDR3nt: TGTGCCTCACATGCAACTAATGAAAAACTGTTTTTT; CDR3aa: CASHATNEKLFF
d_gene: TRBD2; v_gene: TRBV5-1; j_gene: TRBJ2-7; abundance: NA; CDR3nt: TGCGCCAGCAGCTTGGGGGCTAGCGGTTACGAGCAGTACTTC; CDR3aa: CASSLGASGYEQYF
d_gene: NA; v_gene: TRBV21-1; j_gene: TRBJ1-2; abundance: NA; CDR3nt: TGTGCCAGCTCCAGAGTCCTCACCTTC; CDR3aa: CASSRVLTF
d_gene: NA; v_gene: TRBV24-1; j_gene: TRBJ2-7; abundance: NA; CDR3nt: TGTGCCACCGGGCAGGACGAGAATTACGAGCAGTACTTC; CDR3aa: CATGQDENYEQYF
d_gene: NA; v_gene: TRBV5-4; j_gene: TRBJ2-1; abundance: NA; CDR3nt: TGTGCCAGCAGCTCAGGGACAGGGATAGCGGGACAGTTCTTC; CDR3aa: CASSSGTGIAGQFF
d_gene: NA; v_gene: TRBV25-1; j_gene: TRBJ1-2; abundance: NA; CDR3nt: TGTGCCAGCAGCCCTTCTGTGGGGAGCGGCTATGGCTACACCTTC; CDR3aa: CASSPSVGSGYGYTF
d_gene: NA; v_gene: TRBV29-1; j_gene: TRBJ1-1; abundance: NA; CDR3nt: TGCAGCACCCGGGGGGCCGCTACAATGAACACTGAAGCTTTCTTT; CDR3aa: CSTRGAATMNTEAFF
d_gene: NA; v_gene: TRBV18; j_gene: TRBJ2-7; abundance: NA; CDR3nt: TGTGCCAGCTCAGGGGCACAGGGATCCTACGAGCAGTACTTC; CDR3aa: CASSGAQGSYEQYF
d_gene: NA; v_gene: TRBV7-8; j_gene: TRBJ2-6; abundance: NA; CDR3nt: TGTGCCAGCAGCTTACAGCCCATCTCTGGGGCCAACGTCCTGACTTTC; CDR3aa: CASSLQPISGANVLTF
d_gene: NA; v_gene: TRBV12-2; j_gene: TRBJ2-7; abundance: NA; CDR3nt: TGTGCAAGTCGCTTTGGTCAATGTGGATTCGAGCAGTACTTC; CDR3aa: CASRFGQCGFEQYF
d_gene: TRBD2; v_gene: TRBV7-2; j_gene: TRBJ2-1; abundance: NA; CDR3nt: TGTGCCAGCAGCCGGGGGACTACTAATGAGCAGTTCTTC; CDR3aa: CASSRGTTNEQFF
d_gene: NA; v_gene: TRBV30; j_gene: TRBJ1-3; abundance: NA; CDR3nt: TGTGCCTGGAGTCCGGACGGCGTCCTTGGAAACACCATATATTTT; CDR3aa: CAWSPDGVLGNTIYF
d_gene: TRBD1; v_gene: TRBV18; j_gene: TRBJ1-2; abundance: NA; CDR3nt: TGTGCCAGCTCACCATTAGCAATCAAGACGGACAGGGAAGATGGCTACACCTTC; CDR3aa: CASSPLAIKTDREDGYTF
d_gene: TRBD2; v_gene: TRBV6-1; j_gene: TRBJ2-2; abundance: NA; CDR3nt: TGTGCCAGCAGTGACAGCGGGAGGTACACCGGGGAGCTGTTTTTT; CDR3aa: CASSDSGRYTGELFF
d_gene: NA; v_gene: TRBV6-4; j_gene: TRBJ1-6; abundance: NA; CDR3nt: TGTGCCAGCAGTGGGATCCCGGGTGGTTCACCCCTCCACTTT; CDR3aa: CASSGIPGGSPLHF
d_gene: NA; v_gene: TRBV29-1; j_gene: TRBJ1-1; abundance: NA; CDR3nt: TGCAGCGTGAAGGTTCGACAGGAATACCCCATGAACACTGAAGCTTTCTTT; CDR3aa: CSVKVRQEYPMNTEAFF
d_gene: NA; v_gene: TRBV6-5; j_gene: TRBJ1-1; abundance: NA; CDR3nt: TGTGCCAGCGGGAGGGACCTTAACACTGAAGCTTTCTTT; CDR3aa: CASGRDLNTEAFF
d_gene: NA; v_gene: TRBV28; j_gene: TRBJ2-7; abundance: NA; CDR3nt: TGTGCCAGCAGTCCAAGACAGAAAGAACCCTACGAGCAGTACTTC; CDR3aa: CASSPRQKEPYEQYF
d_gene: TRBD2; v_gene: TRBV7-8; j_gene: TRBJ2-7; abundance: NA; CDR3nt: TGTGCCAGCAGCGTTAGCGGGGGTCCGGACGAGCAGTACTTC; CDR3aa: CASSVSGGPDEQYF
d_gene: TRBD1; v_gene: TRBV29-1; j_gene: TRBJ1-1; abundance: once; CDR3nt: TGCAGCGTTGCACAGGGGGCATCGAACACTGAAGCTTTCTTT; CDR3aa: CSVAQGASNTEAFF